Below, one TCR beta chain is given with its context. Its specificity is unknown. The data derive from a study of blood T cells in healthy people across ages. Per germline, CDR1 MNHNS and CDR2 SASEGT. Germline trimming cut 1 base from V and 3 bases from J; bases unmatched to any gene: 4. This CDR3 spans 16 amino acids. The authors ran a second PCR of roughly 7 to 11 cycles using a sample-barcoded 5' primer and a J-beta primer mix. MiXCR was run by TCRdb on the 5' RACE reads, yielding one entry per CDR3 protein. The sample lists some 760,000 distinct CDR3 sequences; 25% were seen once. Study-level points and caveats: Reliance upon unsorted PBMCs precluded definitive naive versus antigen-experienced comparison. Researchers deemed the diversity estimates from one million T cells underestimates. Any changes in expanded clonotypes were possibly confounded, as donor CMV status remained unknown.

These same records also appear under a second study, on T cells of mothers and their children. Turning to that study: A slight, non-significant increase in overlap was found for related mother-child pairs relative to unrelated pairs.

Sample: blood. The clonotype comes from a boy younger than 18 in good health. V usage is TRBV6-1 and J usage is TRBJ2-5, with TRBD2 identical over 11 bases. CDR3 loop: CASSEDPSGGKETQYF. In DNA, the CDR3 is TGTGCCAGCAGTGAAGATCCTAGCGGGGGGAAAGAGACCCAGTACTTC.